Detailed here is one T cell receptor beta chain. Antigen unknown. The time point: baseline, week 1 (first vaccination visit). Indicated treatment: pre-vaccination baseline after standard-of-care therapy. This specimen comes from a study of a mutant IDH1 vaccine in newly diagnosed glioma. Study-level information: Patients got radiotherapy, temozolomide, or both beforehand, and most got both.

General observations from the study: There seemed to be no relation between pseudoprogression and changes in top peripheral T cell clonotypes. Vaccination elicited immune responses in around 92% of patients.

The assay was immunoSEQ multiplex PCR, and TCRdb's table has in-frame clones only and misses some. The sample yields some 38,000 clones, around 78% seen once. The CDR3 runs to 14 residues. The germline gives CDR1 MNHEY, CDR2 SMNVEV (reference sequence). Unmatched junction bases numbered 4, after V lost 0 bases and J lost 7 bases. The sequenced sample was PBMCs, obtained from a glioma patient treated with radiotherapy, temozolomide or both. This TCR was sampled from a middle-aged man with glioma. Some clones in this sample may be carry-over from other donors' samples. The V gene is TRBV27, the J gene TRBJ2-7; 9 positions agree with TRBD1. CDR3 nucleotide sequence: TGTGCCAGCAGTTTATCGGGGACAGGGCGGGAGCAGTACTTC. This codes for CASSLSGTGREQYF.